These 26 T cell receptor beta chains came from one sample sequenced in a study of spatial heterogeneity in lung cancer. Each CDR3 protein is one row after TCRdb ran MiXCR on the 5' RACE reads. This table has fewer than 4,500 distinct CDR3 sequences, about 33% appearing once. These receptors have no identified antigens. The time point denotes: sample taken at primary tumor resection. Overall study results and limits: The study found that expanded intratumoral alpha and beta TCR counts tracked tumor mutation counts.

This specimen was lung tumor tissue, taken at surgery. The receptors were gathered from a male donor with early-stage non-small cell lung cancer.

The chain couples TRBV7-2 to TRBJ2-3, with TRBD1 as a possible D gene (5 bases). Trimming took 5 bases from V and 1 from J, leaving 13 bases between them. The CDR3 has 15 residues. Germline V gene lookup returns CDR1 SGHTA and CDR2 FQGNSA. DNA for the CDR3: TGTGCCAGCAGCCTCGATGGGGCCCGCACAGATACGCAGTATTTT. Translated: CASSLDGARTDTQYF.

This clonotype was seen a few times. The rearrangement links TRBV6-2 or TRBV6-3 to TRBJ2-3; 7 bases are a match to TRBD2. The CDR3 has 17 amino acids. The germline V gene encodes CDR1 MNHEY and CDR2 SVGEGT. J was trimmed by 2 bases and V by 2 bases; bases with no gene match: 10. CDR3 in DNA: TGTGCCAGCAGTTACAGAGGAGCGGGAAGGGACACAGATACGCAGTATTTT. Translation: CASSYRGAGRDTDTQYF.

This clonotype showed up just a few times. The chain carries TRBV5-1 and TRBJ2-7; TRBD1 is a possible D gene (5 bases). This CDR3 spans 15 amino acids. V lost 0 bases, J lost 6 bases, and 16 bases lay in between. Looked up from germline, CDR1 is SGHRS and CDR2 is YFSETQ. CDR3 nucleotides: TGCGCCAGCAGCTTGGAGGGCAGGGAAGGGCCCGAGCAGTACTTC. Its protein is CASSLEGREGPEQYF.

A few counts support this clonotype. The chain employs TRBV20-1 and TRBJ2-3; perhaps TRBD1 as D (5 bases). Germline CDR1 and CDR2: DFQATT and SNEGSKA (reference sequence). Trimming removed 2 bases at V and 4 bases at J, with 10 bases between. The CDR3 consists of 13 residues. The CDR3 protein is CSARSGLADTQYF. DNA for the CDR3: TGCAGTGCTAGATCAGGGTTGGCAGATACGCAGTATTTT.

The CDR3 region is CSVGQYTDTQYF. The CDR3 nucleotides are TGCAGCGTGGGACAGTACACAGATACGCAGTATTTT. This sequence joins TRBV29-1 and TRBJ2-3, with TRBD1 identical over 7 bases. This CDR3 is built from 12 residues. J lost 2 bases, V lost 6 bases, and 2 bases had no gene match. In germline, CDR1 is SQVTM, CDR2 ANQGSEA.

The rearrangement joins TRBV30 to TRBJ1-2; D uncertain. The germline gives CDR1 GTSNPN, CDR2 SVGIG (reference sequence). This CDR3 contains 13 residues. This CDR3 reads CRAGLKTNYGYTF. Written as DNA, the CDR3 is TGTAGGGCAGGATTGAAAACTAACTATGGCTACACCTTC.

This clonotype was detected a few times. In DNA, the CDR3 is TGCGCCAGCAGCTTGGAACAGACCCAAGAGACCCAGTACTTC. It is translated as CASSLEQTQETQYF. The V call is TRBV5-1, the J call TRBJ2-5; D is unclear. There are 14 residues in the CDR3. Trimming took off 0 bases at V and 1 base at J, with 7 bases between the two ends. Germline V gene lookup returns CDR1 SGHRS and CDR2 YFSETQ.

This clonotype was observed a single time. The V call is TRBV6-2 or TRBV6-3, the J call TRBJ2-1; no definite D call. V lost 7 bases, J lost 7 bases, and 20 bases lay in between. Germline assignment: CDR1 MNHEY and CDR2 SVGEGT. This CDR3 has 15 amino acids. The chain's CDR3 is CASTRISLGRNEQFF. Written as DNA, the CDR3 is TGTGCCAGCACACGGATCTCCCTAGGTCGAAATGAGCAGTTCTTC.

The chain employs TRBV6-2 or TRBV6-3 and TRBJ2-7; TRBD2 matches 7 bases. The CDR3 runs to 17 residues. Per germline, CDR1 MNHEY and CDR2 SVGEGT. With 2 bases clipped from V and 2 bases from J, the junction kept 12 bases outside the gene matches. CDR3 residues: CASSYGVGRSKAYEQYF. DNA of the CDR3: TGTGCCAGCAGTTACGGGGTCGGGAGGTCGAAGGCCTACGAGCAGTACTTC.

Relative to its sample, this clonotype is medium-sized (0.01 to 0.1%). J is TRBJ2-1 and V is TRBV7-6, with 8 bases aligning to TRBD2. The germline CDR1 and CDR2 sequences are SGHVS and FNYEAQ. The junction had 9 bases not matched to a gene; V was cut back by 3 bases and J by 5 bases. CDR3 length: 16 residues. DNA of the CDR3: TGTGCCAGCAGCTTCGGACCGGGACTAGGAGACAATGAGCAGTTCTTC. As protein: CASSFGPGLGDNEQFF.

This clonotype has only a few counts. The chain recombines TRBV7-7 with TRBJ2-1; the D is unclear. The CDR3 loop spans 12 amino acids. V shed 5 bases and J shed 7 bases, with 9 bases lying between them. CDR1 is SSHAT and CDR2 is FNYEAQ in the germline V gene (reference sequence). Here the CDR3 DNA reads TGTGCCAGCAGCCCAAACGGGAATGAGCAGTTCTTC. It yields the protein CASSPNGNEQFF.

The chain combines TRBV9 with TRBJ2-1; no definite D call. CDR3 length equals 16 residues. Trimming removed 2 bases at V and 7 bases at J, with 19 bases between. CDR1 is SGDLS and CDR2 is YYNGEE in the germline V gene. The chain's CDR3 is CASSVAAVVGKNEQFF. DNA of the CDR3: TGTGCCAGCAGCGTTGCGGCAGTAGTGGGTAAAAATGAGCAGTTCTTC.

The chain has TRBV7-3 and TRBJ2-3; TRBD1 matches 10 bases. Germline CDR1 is SGHTA and CDR2 is FQGTGA. Germline trimming cut 1 base from V and 5 bases from J; bases unmatched to any gene: 0. This CDR3 has 14 residues. CDR3 coding DNA: TGTGCCAGCAGCTTAAGGGACAGGGGAGATACGCAGTATTTT. Its protein is CASSLRDRGDTQYF. The whole variable domain, remainder taken from reference TRBV7-3 and TRBJ2-3, is GAGVSQTPSNKVTEKGKYVELRCDPISGHTALYWYRQSLGQGPEFLIYFQGTGAADDSGLPNDRFFAVRPEGSVSTLKIQRTERGDSAVYLCASSLRDRGDTQYFGPGTRLTVL.

This chain uses TRBV7-8 with TRBJ2-3; TRBD1 matches at 9 bases. The CDR3 spans 16 residues. Germline values: CDR1 SGHVS, CDR2 FQNEAQ. Unmatched junction bases numbered 7, after V lost 0 bases and J lost 6 bases. The CDR3, as DNA: TGTGCCAGCAGCTTAGCGGGGACAGGGTTCTACGATACGCAGTATTTT. It codes for CASSLAGTGFYDTQYF.

The gene calls are TRBV28 and TRBJ2-3, with D possibly being TRBD2 (6 bases). V dropped 10 bases and J dropped 0 bases, with 17 bases sitting between them. Germline V gene sequence: CDR1 MDHEN, CDR2 SYDVKM. The CDR3 length is 15 residues. The CDR3 region has the DNA TGTGCCACCCATCTAACGGGAGTGAGCACAGATACGCAGTATTTT. Translating it yields CATHLTGVSTDTQYF.

Within the sample, this clonotype is medium-sized (0.01 to 0.1%). The rearrangement links TRBV7-3 to TRBJ2-1, with 9 bases fitting TRBD2. The CDR3 has 17 residues. V trimming: 4 bases; J trimming: 6 bases; junction bases outside the gene matches: 13. CDR1 and CDR2 from the germline V gene are SGHTA and FQGTGA. CDR3 DNA: TGTGCCAGCAGCTCCAAGCGGGGGGCCTTCTCATTCAATGAGCAGTTCTTC. Protein sequence: CASSSKRGAFSFNEQFF. Supplemented by reference TRBV7-3 and TRBJ2-1, the full variable domain reads GAGVSQTPSNKVTEKGKYVELRCDPISGHTALYWYRQSLGQGPEFLIYFQGTGAADDSGLPNDRFFAVRPEGSVSTLKIQRTERGDSAVYLCASSSKRGAFSFNEQFFGPGTRLTVL.

CDR3 sequence reads: CASSLAGKTQYF. The CDR3 DNA reads as TGTGCCAGCAGCTTGGCTGGGAAAACCCAGTACTTC. The chain carries TRBV5-4 and TRBJ2-5; D is unclear. The CDR3 runs 12 residues. Germline V gene data show CDR1 as SGHNT and CDR2 as YYREEE (reference sequence). Trimming shortened V by 0 bases and J by 8 bases, and 8 bases separated the two germline ends.

The V and J genes are TRBV27 and TRBJ1-5; D is perhaps TRBD1 (5 bases). This CDR3 has 14 amino acids. V was clipped by 3 bases and J by 7 bases, with 13 bases between them. Germline V gene sequence: CDR1 MNHEY, CDR2 SMNVEV (reference sequence). The CDR3 DNA sequence: TGTGCCAGCAGTTTCAAGAATAAGGGGCAGCCCCAGCATTTT. Protein product: CASSFKNKGQPQHF.

There are a few counts of this clonotype. The chain employs TRBV19 and TRBJ2-2; 7 positions agree with TRBD1. V lost 5 bases, J lost 4 bases, and 4 bases stayed unmatched. The CDR3 has 14 residues. CDR1 and CDR2 (germline): LNHDA, SQIVND (reference sequence). This CDR3 reads CASSPDRATGELFF. In DNA, the CDR3 is TGTGCCAGTAGTCCAGACAGGGCCACCGGGGAGCTGTTTTTT.

In its sample, this clonotype is medium-sized (0.01 to 0.1%). V gene TRBV28 combines with J gene TRBJ2-7, with D uncertain. This CDR3 comprises 12 residues. Trimming removed 3 bases from V and 0 bases from J, with 3 bases in between. Germline V lookup: CDR1 MDHEN, CDR2 SYDVKM. CDR3 in amino acids: CASSLSSYEQYF. The CDR3 bases are TGTGCCAGCAGTTTGTCCTCCTACGAGCAGTACTTC.

The chain employs TRBV7-8 and TRBJ1-6; 10 nucleotides align to TRBD1. Germline CDR1 and CDR2: SGHVS and FQNEAQ. This CDR3 is built from 15 residues. Germline trimming cut 5 bases from V and 7 bases from J; bases unmatched to any gene: 5. The CDR3 nucleotides read TGTGCCAGCAGCCTGACAGGGGGCATGAATTCACCCCTCCACTTT. As protein: CASSLTGGMNSPLHF.

As concerns this clonotype: A much more abundant neighbour one base away suggests this may be a read error. It is likely a read error, because the conserved phenylalanine at the end of the CDR3 is missing. V is TRBV15 and J is TRBJ1-5; D not certain. The CDR3 has 15 residues. Trimming cost V 8 bases and J 0 bases, with 14 bases left between them. Germline V gives CDR1 LNHNV, CDR2 YYDKDF (reference sequence). CDR3 nucleotides: TGTGCCACCTCCCCCGAGGCAAATAGCAATCAGCCCCAGCATCTT. Amino acid sequence: CATSPEANSNQPQHL.

CDR3 sequence reads: CASSRTGGRQETQYF. The DNA of the CDR3 is TGTGCCAGCAGCCGGACAGGGGGCCGCCAAGAGACCCAGTACTTC. The rearrangement joins TRBV11-2 to TRBJ2-5, with 11 bases lining up with TRBD1. The length of the CDR3 is 15 residues. Germline CDR1 SGHAT, CDR2 FQNNGV. The ends lost 5 bases at V and 1 base at J; junction bases unmatched: 3.

This chain's CDR3 is CSAGTSGSGDEQFF. CDR3 bases: TGCAGTGCTGGGACTAGCGGGAGTGGGGATGAGCAGTTCTTC. The rearrangement joins TRBV20-1 to TRBJ2-1, with 14 bases that match TRBD2. The V and J ends lost 5 bases and 8 bases, in that order; junction bases with no gene match: 5. This CDR3 has 14 amino acids. CDR1 and CDR2 from the germline V gene are DFQATT and SNEGSKA (reference sequence).

The rearrangement links TRBV27 to TRBJ2-1; TRBD2 aligns across 8 bases. This CDR3 has 18 residues. Germline assignment: CDR1 MNHEY and CDR2 SMNVEV (reference sequence). J gave up 3 bases and V 5 bases, and 15 bases lay outside the gene matches. The DNA for the CDR3 is TGTGCCAGCAGTCCACCGGGACTAGTAGGGGGTGACTACAATGAGCAGTTCTTC. It translates to CASSPPGLVGGDYNEQFF.

The gene calls are TRBV3-1 and TRBJ2-6, with TRBD1 matching 10 bases. The CDR3 totals 17 residues. Trimming took 1 base from V and 3 from J; bases not matched to a gene: 3. Germline lookup yields CDR1 LGHDT and CDR2 YNNKEL (reference sequence). The CDR3 bases are TGTGCCAGCAGCCAAGCGACAGGGGGCTATGGGGCCAACGTCCTGACTTTC. Translation gives CASSQATGGYGANVLTF.